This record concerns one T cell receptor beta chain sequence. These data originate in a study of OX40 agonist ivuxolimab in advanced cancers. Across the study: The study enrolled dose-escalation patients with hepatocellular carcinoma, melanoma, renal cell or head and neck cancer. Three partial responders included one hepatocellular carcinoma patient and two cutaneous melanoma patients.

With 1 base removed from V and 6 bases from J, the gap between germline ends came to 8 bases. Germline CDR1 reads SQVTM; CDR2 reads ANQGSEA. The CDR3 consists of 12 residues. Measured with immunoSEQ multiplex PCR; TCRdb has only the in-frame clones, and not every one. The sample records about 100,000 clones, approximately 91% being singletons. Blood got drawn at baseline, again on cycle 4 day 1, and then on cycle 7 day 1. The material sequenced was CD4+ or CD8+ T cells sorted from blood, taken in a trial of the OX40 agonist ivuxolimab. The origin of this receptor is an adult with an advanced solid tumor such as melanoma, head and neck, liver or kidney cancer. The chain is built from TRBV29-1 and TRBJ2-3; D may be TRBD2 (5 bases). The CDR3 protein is CSVEGGYDTQYF. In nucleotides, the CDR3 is TGCAGCGTTGAAGGAGGGTACGATACGCAGTATTTT.